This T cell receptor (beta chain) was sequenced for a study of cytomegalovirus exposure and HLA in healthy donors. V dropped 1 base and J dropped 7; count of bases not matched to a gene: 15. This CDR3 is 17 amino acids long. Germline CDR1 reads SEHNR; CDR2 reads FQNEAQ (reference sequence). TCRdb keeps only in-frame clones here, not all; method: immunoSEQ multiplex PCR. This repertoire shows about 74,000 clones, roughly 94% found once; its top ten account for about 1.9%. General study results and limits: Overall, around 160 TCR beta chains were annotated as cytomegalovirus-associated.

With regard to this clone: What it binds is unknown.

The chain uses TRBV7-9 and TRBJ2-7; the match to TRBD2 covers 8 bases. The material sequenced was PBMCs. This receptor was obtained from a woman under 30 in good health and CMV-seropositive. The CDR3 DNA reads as TGTGCCAGCAGCTTAGGAGGTCTAGCGGGCCCCAGGGGTGAGCAGTACTTC. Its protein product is CASSLGGLAGPRGEQYF.